Shown below are 26 T cell receptor beta chains from a single sample sequenced in a study of metastatic and nonmetastatic thyroid tumors. TCRdb reanalyzed the PCR reads with MiXCR. The table has 11,000 or so clones, roughly 30% seen once. None of the patients had undergone any treatment ahead of thyroid surgery. Source material: adjacent normal tissue. These TCRs come from a male donor with papillary thyroid cancer or a benign thyroid nodule (not recorded which). Some clones in this sample may be carry-over from other donors' samples.

The table lists this clone with many counts. The rearrangement links TRBV4-1 to TRBJ2-1, with 8 bases lining up with TRBD1. Germline V gene data show CDR1 as MGHRA and CDR2 as YSYEKL. With 0 bases clipped from V and 7 bases from J, the junction kept 11 bases outside the gene matches. The CDR3 extends over 17 amino acids. The CDR3 DNA sequence: TGCGCCAGCAGCCAAGAAGAAGTCGGGGACAGGCATAATGAGCAGTTCTTC. Translated: CASSQEEVGDRHNEQFF.

The V gene is TRBV25-1, the J gene TRBJ2-5; 7 bases fit TRBD1. Trimming cost V 8 bases and J 2 bases; bases outside gene matches: 11. Germline assignment: CDR1 MGHDK and CDR2 SYGVNS. The CDR3 length is 15 residues. The CDR3 bases are TGTGCCAGCCATACACCAGACAGGGATCAAGAGACCCAGTACTTC. Protein: CASHTPDRDQETQYF.

This clone qualifies as medium-sized. The chain combines TRBV10-1 with TRBJ2-1; TRBD1 aligns across 8 bases. The germline V gene has CDR1 WNHNN and CDR2 SYGVQD (reference sequence). J was trimmed by 7 bases and V by 3 bases; bases with no gene match: 5. The CDR3 totals 14 residues. The CDR3 protein is CASSEQGVSNEQFF. DNA of the CDR3: TGCGCCAGCAGTGAACAGGGGGTTTCAAATGAGCAGTTCTTC.

This chain uses TRBV4-1 with TRBJ2-3; the D is unclear. CDR1 MGHRA and CDR2 YSYEKL come from the germline V gene. CDR3 length equals 15 residues. Trimming pared 1 base from V and 3 bases from J, leaving 11 bases between. CDR3 coding DNA: TGCGCCAGCAGCCAAGTCTTGGTTTGGACAGATACGCAGTATTTT. Its protein is CASSQVLVWTDTQYF.

This clone came up many times. This chain uses TRBV3-1 with TRBJ2-7, with D maybe TRBD1 (5 bases). The CDR3 covers 13 residues. Between the trimmed V and J ends, which lost 5 bases and 7 bases, there was a span of 15 bases. Germline V gene data show CDR1 as LGHDT and CDR2 as YNNKEL (reference sequence). In nucleotides, the CDR3 is TGTGCCAGCAGCTCAGGGTTAGTTGGTGAGCAGTACTTC. Its translation: CASSSGLVGEQYF.

V and J are TRBV4-1 and TRBJ2-6, with 11 bases aligning to TRBD2. The germline V gene encodes CDR1 MGHRA and CDR2 YSYEKL. The CDR3 totals 19 residues. The trim removed 1 base at V and 1 base at J, leaving 6 bases unmatched. CDR3 coding DNA: TGCGCCAGCAGCCAAGTGGGACTAGCGGACCGATCTGGGGCCAACGTCCTGACTTTC. It encodes CASSQVGLADRSGANVLTF.

This clone turned up a few times. The genes are TRBV6-2 or TRBV6-3 and TRBJ2-7, with no clear D. The CDR3 loop spans 11 amino acids. From germline, CDR1 is MNHEY and CDR2 SVGEGT. V shed 8 bases and J shed 0 bases, with 5 bases lying between them. Here the CDR3 DNA reads TGTGCCAGCTCTGACTCCTACGAGCAGTACTTC. Its protein product is CASSDSYEQYF.

The V gene is TRBV12-3 or TRBV12-4, the J gene TRBJ2-3; D is possibly TRBD1 (6 bases). The length of the CDR3 is 16 residues. The ends were cut back, 7 bases at V and 8 bases at J, with 25 bases in the middle. As DNA, the CDR3 is TGTGCCAGCACCCTCGGTTGGGGGCGGGTGCCTACTACGCAGTATTTT. It specifies CASTLGWGRVPTTQYF.

This sequence joins TRBV28 and TRBJ2-7, with 8 bases matching TRBD2. There are 15 residues in the CDR3. V trimming: 0 bases; J trimming: 7 bases; junction bases outside the gene matches: 8. Germline CDR1 reads MDHEN; CDR2 reads SYDVKM. The CDR3 DNA reads TGTGCCAGCAGTTTATGGTCCGGGAGGGGCTCTGAGCAGTACTTC. It codes for CASSLWSGRGSEQYF.

Judged by abundance, this clone is medium-sized. V usage is TRBV20-1 and J usage is TRBJ2-3, with no clear D. V gave up 6 bases and J gave up 0 bases, with 13 bases separating them. The CDR3 has 14 amino acids. CDR1 DFQATT and CDR2 SNEGSKA come from the germline V gene (reference sequence). The CDR3 reads CSAAEPFSTDTQYF. The CDR3 region has the DNA TGCAGTGCCGCGGAGCCATTTAGCACAGATACGCAGTATTTT.

The chain links TRBV7-9 to TRBJ2-7; 7 nucleotides align to TRBD2. CDR1 is SEHNR, CDR2 FQNEAQ, per germline (reference sequence). This CDR3 is built from 14 residues. After removal of 5 bases from V and 2 bases from J, the junction contained 6 bases not matched to a gene. The CDR3 here is CASSAGDGAYEQYF. CDR3 coding DNA: TGTGCCAGCAGCGCGGGGGACGGGGCCTACGAGCAGTACTTC.

This clone was detected a few times. The V and J genes are TRBV10-1 and TRBJ2-2; 10 bases line up with TRBD2. V dropped 6 bases and J dropped 6; count of bases not matched to a gene: 7. Germline V gives CDR1 WNHNN, CDR2 SYGVQD (reference sequence). The CDR3 is 15 amino acids. In nucleotides, the CDR3 is TGCGCCAGCAGCGAATCTAGCGGGAGCCCCGGGGAGCTGTTTTTT. It encodes CASSESSGSPGELFF.

The chain links TRBV2 to TRBJ2-7, with D perhaps TRBD2 (5 bases). The ends were cut back, 3 bases at V and 10 bases at J, with 10 bases in the middle. Germline V gene lookup returns CDR1 SNHLY and CDR2 FYNNEI. This CDR3 is 11 amino acids long. CDR3 DNA: TGTGCCAGCAGTGACGGGGTCAGCCAGTACTTC. Its translation: CASSDGVSQYF.

This clone showed up many times. V gene TRBV27 combines with J gene TRBJ2-5; a possible D gene is TRBD2 (5 bases). Looked up from germline, CDR1 is MNHEY and CDR2 is SMNVEV (reference sequence). V was cut by 3 bases and J by 5 bases, with 13 bases left in between. This CDR3 contains 14 residues. CDR3 residues: CASSFGLASETQYF. CDR3 DNA sequence: TGTGCCAGCAGTTTTGGACTCGCAAGCGAGACCCAGTACTTC.

The chain uses TRBV6-5 and TRBJ2-7; 11 nucleotides match TRBD2. V was clipped by 2 bases and J by 3 bases; unmatched bases: 9. This CDR3 region has 17 residues. Looked up from germline, CDR1 is MNHEY and CDR2 is SVGAGI. The DNA of the CDR3 is TGTGCCAGCAGTTACAAGAGGGTAGCGGGAGGGTACTACGAGCAGTACTTC. It encodes CASSYKRVAGGYYEQYF.

Judged by abundance, this clone is medium-sized. The V and J genes are TRBV5-1 and TRBJ1-2, with 9 bases lining up with TRBD1. This CDR3 spans 14 amino acids. V trimming: 4 bases; J trimming: 7 bases; junction bases outside the gene matches: 8. Germline V lookup: CDR1 SGHRS, CDR2 YFSETQ. CDR3: CASSGRTGDRGYTF. CDR3 nucleotide sequence: TGCGCCAGCAGCGGTAGGACAGGGGACCGTGGCTACACCTTC.

This clone was picked up a small number of times. The chain joins TRBV6-1 to TRBJ1-6; D remains unclear. V lost 5 bases to trimming and J lost 9 bases, with 14 bases between them. The CDR3 loop spans 14 amino acids. CDR1 MNHNS and CDR2 SASEGT come from the germline V gene. The CDR3 DNA reads TGTGCCAGCAGTACGGCGCTGGGGATTTCACCCCTCCACTTT. This encodes CASSTALGISPLHF.

This clone counts as medium-sized. This chain uses TRBV6-5 with TRBJ2-7; D is perhaps TRBD1 or TRBD2 (5 bases each). Between the trimmed V and J ends, which lost 0 bases and 6 bases, there was a span of 9 bases. Germline V gives CDR1 MNHEY, CDR2 SVGAGI. The length of the CDR3 is 13 residues. In DNA, the CDR3 is TGTGCCAGCAGTTACTCGAGGGGCGGCGAGCAGTACTTC. This gives the protein CASSYSRGGEQYF.

With respect to this clone: An end of the junction does not agree with germline; a read error may underlie this. The gene calls are TRBV20-1 and TRBJ1-2, with unresolved D. CDR1 and CDR2 (germline): DFQATT, SNEGSKA (reference sequence). CDR3 length: 17 amino acids. The CDR3: CSARDSTTDDQNYGYAF. The CDR3 nucleotides read TGCAGTGCTAGAGATTCTACCACCGACGACCAAAACTATGGCTACGCCTTC.

The rearrangement joins TRBV11-1 to TRBJ2-2; a possible D gene is TRBD2 (6 bases). Germline V gene lookup returns CDR1 SGHAT and CDR2 FQDESV (reference sequence). The CDR3 covers 16 residues. Deletions cut 1 base from V and 3 bases from J, with 12 bases between. CDR3 loop: CASSLGAGFYTGELFF. CDR3 nucleotides: TGTGCCAGCAGCTTAGGGGCGGGGTTCTACACCGGGGAGCTGTTTTTT.

By share, this clone counts as medium-sized. At one boundary the junction diverges from the germline segment, which might be a read error. The rearrangement uses TRBV6-4 and TRBJ2-3; 8 bases line up with TRBD2. From germline, CDR1 is MRHNA and CDR2 SNTAGT. There are 16 residues in the CDR3. The CDR3 protein is CASSDSSGGGTDTQYF. The CDR3 DNA is TGTGCCAGCAGTGACTCGTCCGGGGGGGGCACCGATACGCAGTATTTT.

This clone came up many times. The chain combines TRBV6-2 or TRBV6-3 with TRBJ2-5, with 8 bases identical to TRBD2. After removal of 5 bases from V and 5 bases from J, the junction contained 10 bases not matched to a gene. The germline V gene encodes CDR1 MNHEY and CDR2 SVGEGT. The CDR3 runs to 15 residues. CDR3 in amino acids: CASSPPSSGFETQYF. CDR3 nucleotides: TGTGCCAGCAGTCCCCCCTCTAGCGGGTTTGAGACCCAGTACTTC.

The V call is TRBV7-6, the J call TRBJ2-7; D perhaps matches TRBD1 (5 bases). With 1 base removed from V and 3 bases from J, the gap between germline ends came to 13 bases. Looked up from germline, CDR1 is SGHVS and CDR2 is FNYEAQ. The CDR3 runs to 15 residues. The CDR3 DNA follows: TGTGCCAGCAGCTTAGATAGTGGACACCACTACGAGCAGTACTTC. Translated, it gives CASSLDSGHHYEQYF.

This clone is labeled as medium-sized. V is TRBV24-1 and J is TRBJ2-2, with D possibly being TRBD1 (6 bases). Germline V gene sequence: CDR1 KGHDR, CDR2 SFDVKD. The CDR3 length is 17 residues. V shed 12 bases and J shed 0 bases, with 22 bases lying between them. The CDR3 loop is CAPKMRWTASNTGELFF. Written as DNA, the CDR3 is TGTGCCCCCAAGATGCGGTGGACAGCTTCGAACACCGGGGAGCTGTTTTTT.

This clone has more than one count but fewer than ten. The rearrangement links TRBV7-2 to TRBJ1-1; D possibly corresponds to TRBD1 (5 bases). V gave up 2 bases and J gave up 0 bases, with 10 bases separating them. The CDR3 extends over 15 amino acids. Germline-derived CDR1 and CDR2 are SGHTA and FQGNSA. The CDR3 spells CASSLLDRMNTEAFF. The CDR3 DNA is TGTGCCAGCAGCTTACTCGACAGAATGAACACTGAAGCTTTCTTT. Drawing the rest from reference TRBV7-2 and TRBJ1-1, the complete variable domain is GAGVSQSPSNKVTEKGKDVELRCDPISGHTALYWYRQSLGQGLEFLIYFQGNSAPDKSGLPSDRFSAERTGGSVSTLTIQRTQQEDSAVYLCASSLLDRMNTEAFFGQGTRLTVV.

In the case of this clone: The junction departs from germline at one end; a sequencing error may be responsible. The chain uses TRBV30 and TRBJ1-5; tentative D call: TRBD1 (5 bases). The CDR3 is 17 amino acids. Looked up from germline, CDR1 is GTSNPN and CDR2 is SVGIG (reference sequence). For the CDR3, the DNA is TGTGCCTGGATCCCACGGGGGAGGGATAGTAGCAGTCAGCCCCAGCATTTT. Its translation: CAWIPRGRDSSSQPQHF.